The 20 T cell receptor beta chains below all came from one sample that was sequenced in a study of OX40 agonist ivuxolimab in advanced cancers. Some clones are missing from TCRdb's copy, which holds only in-frame ones; the method was immunoSEQ multiplex PCR. The sample lists over 50,000 clones; under 90% were seen once. This specimen was CD4+ or CD8+ T cells sorted from blood, taken in a trial of the OX40 agonist ivuxolimab. Receptors originate from an adult with an advanced solid tumor such as melanoma, head and neck, liver or kidney cancer.

V gene TRBV5-4 combines with J gene TRBJ2-5, with TRBD1 matching 9 bases. The CDR3 extends over 15 amino acids. The V segment lost 5 bases and the J segment 0 bases; nucleotides outside the gene matches: 5. Germline CDR1 and CDR2: SGHNT and YYREEE (reference sequence). CDR3 coding DNA: TGTGCCAGCAGTACCGGGACAGGGTACCAAGAGACCCAGTACTTC. It specifies CASSTGTGYQETQYF.

This chain links TRBV19 with TRBJ2-3, with D perhaps TRBD2 (6 bases). Between the trimmed V and J ends, which lost 7 bases and 1 base, there was a span of 15 bases. The V gene's germline CDR1 is LNHDA and CDR2 SQIVND (reference sequence). This CDR3 comprises 15 residues. CDR3 sequence: CASKRRRDGTDTQYF. For the CDR3, the DNA is TGTGCCAGTAAAAGGAGGAGGGATGGCACAGATACGCAGTATTTT.

This chain links TRBV19 with TRBJ2-7; possibly TRBD2 for D (5 bases). Germline values: CDR1 LNHDA, CDR2 SQIVND (reference sequence). Trimming shortened V by 3 bases and J by 2 bases, and 8 bases separated the two germline ends. The length of the CDR3 is 13 residues. CDR3 in DNA: TGTGCCAGTAGTATTCAAGCGGCCTACGAGCAGTACTTC. Its protein product is CASSIQAAYEQYF.

This chain links TRBV20-1 with TRBJ2-4, with a tentative D call TRBD2 (5 bases). The CDR3 runs 11 residues. Germline loops: CDR1 DFQATT, CDR2 SNEGSKA (reference sequence). With 6 bases removed from V and 13 bases from J, the gap between germline ends came to 16 bases. As DNA, the CDR3 is TGCAGTGCACGTAACGGGGAAGCACAGTACTTC. It specifies CSARNGEAQYF.

J is TRBJ2-1 and V is TRBV7-6, with TRBD2 matching 9 bases. Germline V lookup: CDR1 SGHVS, CDR2 FNYEAQ. The J segment lost 10 bases and the V segment lost 5 bases, leaving 15 bases of the junction unmatched. This CDR3 region has 16 residues. The CDR3 DNA reads as TGTGCCAGCAGCCCTTCGACTAGCGGCCGGTTCTGGGAGCAGTTCTTC. It codes for CASSPSTSGRFWEQFF. Full variable domain (remainder filled in from reference TRBV7-6 and TRBJ2-1): GAGVSQSPRYKVTKRGQDVALRCDPISGHVSLYWYRQALGQGPEFLTYFNYEAQQDKSGLPNDRFSAERPEGSISTLTIQRTEQRDSAMYRCASSPSTSGRFWEQFFGPGTRLTVL.

This rearrangement joins TRBV28 to TRBJ2-5; possible D gene TRBD1, 6 bases. The J call may be in error: the DNA end matches TRBJ2-7 better. The CDR3 is made up of 16 amino acids. From germline, CDR1 is MDHEN and CDR2 SYDVKM. The CDR3 is CASSSPSRGHTYEQYF. CDR3 nucleotides: TGTGCCAGCAGTTCCCCCTCCAGGGGCCACACCTACGAGCAGTACTTC.

This clone was observed once. The chain links TRBV6-1 to TRBJ2-2; D not certain. CDR3 length: 12 amino acids. Germline CDR1 is MNHNS and CDR2 is SASEGT. Trimming removed 6 bases from V and 8 bases from J, with 10 bases in between. DNA for the CDR3: TGTGCCAGCAGCCCGGACCGAGGGGAGCTGTTTTTT. This translates into CASSPDRGELFF.

The chain carries TRBV19 and TRBJ1-1, with 7 bases fitting TRBD1. Germline CDR1 is LNHDA and CDR2 is SQIVND (reference sequence). Losses at the gene ends were 3 bases for V and 12 bases for J; bases not matched to a gene: 4. This CDR3 contains 11 residues. In DNA, the CDR3 is TGTGCCAGTAGTATGACAGGGCAAACTTTCTTT. It is translated as CASSMTGQTFF.

This chain uses TRBV6-6 with TRBJ1-1; D gene uncertain. The length of the CDR3 is 15 residues. Between the trimmed V and J ends, which lost 6 bases and 6 bases, there was a span of 20 bases. Germline V CDR1 and CDR2: MNHNY, SVGAGI (reference sequence). For the CDR3, the DNA is TGTGCCAGCAGCCCCCAGAAGGGAAAGTTTTCTGAAGCTTTCTTT. Residues: CASSPQKGKFSEAFF.

The chain links TRBV6-6 to TRBJ2-7; 8 positions match TRBD2. The CDR3 is made up of 15 amino acids. The germline gives CDR1 MNHNY, CDR2 SVGAGI (reference sequence). Trimming at V came to 5 bases and at J to 2 bases, leaving 8 bases not matched to a gene. In DNA form, the CDR3 reads TGTGCCAGCAGTCCTCGGGAGGGGGGTCCCTACGAGCAGTACTTC. Translated, it gives CASSPREGGPYEQYF.

CDR3 DNA: TGTGCCAGCAGGACTAGCGGCTACGAGCAGTACTTC. The encoded protein is CASRTSGYEQYF. The chain combines TRBV2 with TRBJ2-7; 9 positions agree with TRBD2. CDR3 length: 12 residues. V dropped 6 bases and J dropped 3; count of bases not matched to a gene: 0. Germline lookup yields CDR1 SNHLY and CDR2 FYNNEI.

This chain uses TRBV4-2 with TRBJ2-2; 9 bases line up with TRBD2. The CDR3 has 20 residues. Trimming removed 0 bases from V and 3 bases from J; junction bases left unmatched: 14. Germline V gene data show CDR1 as LGHNA and CDR2 as YNFKEQ. This chain's CDR3 is CASSQEGVASGTADTGELFF. CDR3 DNA: TGTGCCAGCAGCCAAGAGGGGGTAGCTAGCGGGACTGCGGACACCGGGGAGCTGTTTTTT.

This clone was counted once. The rearrangement uses TRBV28 and TRBJ2-7; 10 bases are a match to TRBD1. This CDR3 contains 15 residues. J gave up 3 bases and V 6 bases, and 8 bases lay outside the gene matches. Germline CDR1 reads MDHEN; CDR2 reads SYDVKM. CDR3 sequence (DNA): TGTGCCAGCAGCCCCGCGGGACAGGGGAACTACGAGCAGTACTTC. Its protein product is CASSPAGQGNYEQYF. Together with reference TRBV28 and TRBJ2-7, the CDR3 gives the full variable domain: DVKVTQSSRYLVKRTGEKVFLECVQDMDHENMFWYRQDPGLGLRLIYFSYDVKMKEKGDIPEGYSVSREKKERFSLILESASTNQTSMYLCASSPAGQGNYEQYFGPGTRLTVT.

The chain has TRBV7-2 and TRBJ1-2, with 9 bases aligning to TRBD1. This CDR3 is built from 15 residues. V lost 5 bases, J lost 4 bases, and 8 bases stayed unmatched. Germline V gene sequence: CDR1 SGHTA, CDR2 FQGNSA. CDR3 nucleotide sequence: TGTGCCAGCAGCGAGAGGACAGGGGCGATCTATGGCTACACCTTC. Its translation is CASSERTGAIYGYTF.

Worth noting for this clone: Other DNA sequences in this specimen translate into the identical CDR3. This chain connects TRBV7-2 to TRBJ2-7; TRBD2 matches 10 bases. Germline CDR1 SGHTA, CDR2 FQGNSA. Germline trimming cut 1 base from V and 0 bases from J; bases unmatched to any gene: 9. The CDR3 loop spans 18 amino acids. The CDR3 DNA reads TGTGCCAGCAGCTTAGGAGCTAGCGGGAGAACCAGCTCCTACGAGCAGTACTTC. Its translation: CASSLGASGRTSSYEQYF.

The rearrangement uses TRBV30 and TRBJ1-3, with 7 positions matching TRBD1. Trimming cost V 5 bases and J 3 bases; bases outside gene matches: 4. The V gene's germline CDR1 is GTSNPN and CDR2 SVGIG (reference sequence). The CDR3 has 13 amino acids. DNA for the CDR3: TGTGCCTGGGGGACAGATATTGGAAACACCATATATTTT. It codes for CAWGTDIGNTIYF.

V is TRBV11-3 and J is TRBJ2-7; 14 bases are shared with TRBD2. This CDR3 contains 16 residues. Germline values: CDR1 SGHNT, CDR2 YENEEA. Trimming took 5 bases from V and 5 from J; bases not matched to a gene: 8. As DNA, the CDR3 is TGTGCCAGCAGCAGAGGGACTAGCGGGAGAATGAACGAGCAGTACTTC. This encodes CASSRGTSGRMNEQYF. Combining the CDR3 with reference TRBV11-3 and TRBJ2-7 gives the whole variable domain EAGVVQSPRYKIIEKKQPVAFWCNPISGHNTLYWYLQNLGQGPELLIRYENEEAVDDSQLPKDRFSAERLKGVDSTLKIQPAELGDSAVYLCASSRGTSGRMNEQYFGPGTRLTVT.

A note on this clone: The identical CDR3 is also encoded by other nucleotide sequences in the sample. The J gene is TRBJ2-1, the V gene TRBV7-2; 9 positions agree with TRBD2. Germline loops: CDR1 SGHTA, CDR2 FQGNSA. The length of the CDR3 is 15 residues. V lost 5 bases and J lost 0; bases outside the gene matches: 2. CDR3 amino acids: CASSLSGSSYNEQFF. The CDR3 bases are TGTGCCAGCAGCCTTAGCGGGAGCTCCTACAATGAGCAGTTCTTC. Using reference TRBV7-2 and TRBJ2-1 for the parts outside the CDR3, the full variable domain is GAGVSQSPSNKVTEKGKDVELRCDPISGHTALYWYRQSLGQGLEFLIYFQGNSAPDKSGLPSDRFSAERTGGSVSTLTIQRTQQEDSAVYLCASSLSGSSYNEQFFGPGTRLTVL.

There are a few counts of this clone. The sample has other DNA sequences that encode this CDR3 too. The V gene is TRBV6-5, the J gene TRBJ2-7; 7 nucleotides agree with TRBD2. V trimming: 6 bases; J trimming: 3 bases; junction bases outside the gene matches: 2. CDR3 length: 12 amino acids. Germline-derived CDR1 and CDR2 are MNHEY and SVGAGI. The CDR3 protein is CASRGGGYEQYF. As DNA, the CDR3 is TGTGCCAGCAGGGGCGGGGGCTACGAGCAGTACTTC.

This clone appeared a few times. The chain employs TRBV6-1 and TRBJ1-3; no clear D gene. Trimming removed 5 bases from V and 4 bases from J, with 9 bases in between. The CDR3 sequence is 13 residues long. The V gene's germline CDR1 is MNHNS and CDR2 SASEGT. The CDR3 bases are TGTGCCAGCAGTAGGCGGAACGGAAACACCATATATTTT. The encoded protein is CASSRRNGNTIYF.